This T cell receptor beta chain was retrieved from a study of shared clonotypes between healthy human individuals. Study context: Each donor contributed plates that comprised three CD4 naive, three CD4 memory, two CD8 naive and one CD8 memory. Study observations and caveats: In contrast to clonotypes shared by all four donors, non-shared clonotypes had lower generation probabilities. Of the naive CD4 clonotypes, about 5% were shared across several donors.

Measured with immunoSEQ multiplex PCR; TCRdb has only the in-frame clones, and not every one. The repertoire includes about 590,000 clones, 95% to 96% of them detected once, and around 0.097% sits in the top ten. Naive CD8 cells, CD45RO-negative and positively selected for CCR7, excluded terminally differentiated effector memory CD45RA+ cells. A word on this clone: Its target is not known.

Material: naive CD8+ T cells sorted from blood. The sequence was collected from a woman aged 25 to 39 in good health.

CDR3 region: CASSDGAGTEYEQYF. CDR3 coding DNA: TGTGCCAGCAGCGACGGAGCCGGGACAGAGTACGAGCAGTACTTC. This chain uses TRBV7-8 with TRBJ2-5; 7 positions match TRBD1. The J call may be incorrect, as the DNA end agrees better with TRBJ2-7. The CDR3 totals 15 residues. Germline V gene sequence: CDR1 SGHVS, CDR2 FQNEAQ.